This record looks at one T cell receptor beta chain sequence and its context. Its antigen is unidentified. The ends were cut back, 2 bases at V and 7 bases at J, with 9 bases in the middle. The CDR3 totals 13 residues. CDR1 and CDR2 (germline): SGHRS, YFSETQ. This sample is drawn from a study of graft-versus-host responses after intestinal transplantation. Study overall: The transplants performed in recipients were multivisceral, liver-intestinal, or isolated intestinal. Overall study results and limits: Recipient marrow held GvH clones, some first seen in ileum or blood. Within allografts, high graft-versus-host to host-versus-graft clonal ratios were seen among patients with graft-donor T cell macrochimerism. Researchers found peak circulating GvH clone levels linked to early post-transplant HvG declines.

Produced via immunoSEQ multiplex PCR; TCRdb's table is partial and in-frame only. The repertoire consists of around 30,000 clones, with around 94% occurring once and the leading ten covering over 0.7%. The material was PBMCs, obtained about 70 days after intestinal transplant. The rearrangement joins TRBV5-1 to TRBJ2-2, with a weak D call TRBD1 (6 bases). This sequence was found in a human patient who received an intestinal transplant, so some T cells may come from the graft donor. The CDR3: CASSLQGHGELFF. The DNA of the CDR3 is TGCGCCAGCAGCTTACAGGGACACGGGGAGCTGTTTTTT.